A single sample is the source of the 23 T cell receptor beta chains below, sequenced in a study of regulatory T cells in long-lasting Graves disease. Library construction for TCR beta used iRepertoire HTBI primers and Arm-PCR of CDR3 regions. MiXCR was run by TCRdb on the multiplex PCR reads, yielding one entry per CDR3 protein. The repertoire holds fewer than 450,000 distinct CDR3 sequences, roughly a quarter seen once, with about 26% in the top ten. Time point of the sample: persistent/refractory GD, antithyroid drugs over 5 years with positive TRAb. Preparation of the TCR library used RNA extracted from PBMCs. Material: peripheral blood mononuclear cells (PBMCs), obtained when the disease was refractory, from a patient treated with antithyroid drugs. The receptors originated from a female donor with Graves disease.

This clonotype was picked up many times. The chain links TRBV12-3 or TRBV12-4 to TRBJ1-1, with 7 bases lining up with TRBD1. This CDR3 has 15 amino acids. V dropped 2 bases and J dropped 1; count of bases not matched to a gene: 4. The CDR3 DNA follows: TGTGCCAGCAGTTTACCGACAGGGCAGAACACTGAAGCTTTCTTT. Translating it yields CASSLPTGQNTEAFF.

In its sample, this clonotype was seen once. The CDR3 coding sequence is TGTGCCAGCAGTGTTTGGGTAGCGGGAGGGATTAGTAAAAATGAGCAGTTCTTC. Translation gives CASSVWVAGGISKNEQFF. This chain connects TRBV2 to TRBJ2-1; 11 bases agree with TRBD2. The ends lost 4 bases at V and 7 bases at J; junction bases unmatched: 15. The germline CDR1 and CDR2 sequences are SNHLY and FYNNEI. The CDR3 consists of 18 residues.

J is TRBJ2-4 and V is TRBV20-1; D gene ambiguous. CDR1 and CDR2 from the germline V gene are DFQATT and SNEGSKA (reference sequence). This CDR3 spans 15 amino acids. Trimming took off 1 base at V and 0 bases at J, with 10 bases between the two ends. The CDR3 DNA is TGCAGTGCTAGAGGGGGTCTTCTAGCCAAAAACATTCAGTACTTC. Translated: CSARGGLLAKNIQYF.

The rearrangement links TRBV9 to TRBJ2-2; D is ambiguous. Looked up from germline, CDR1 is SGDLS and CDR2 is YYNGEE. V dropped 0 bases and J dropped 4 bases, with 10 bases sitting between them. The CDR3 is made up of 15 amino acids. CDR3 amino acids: CASSVEPAATGELFF. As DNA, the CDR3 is TGTGCCAGCAGCGTAGAACCCGCAGCCACCGGGGAGCTGTTTTTT.

This chain's CDR3 is CASSREGGGYEQYF. The CDR3 DNA reads as TGTGCCAGCAGCCGCGAGGGGGGAGGCTACGAGCAGTACTTC. This rearrangement joins TRBV6-1 to TRBJ2-7; D is tentatively TRBD1 or TRBD2 (6 bases each). The CDR3 totals 14 residues. Looked up from germline, CDR1 is MNHNS and CDR2 is SASEGT. The V gene lost 6 bases and the J gene lost 3 bases, with 15 bases spanning the gap.

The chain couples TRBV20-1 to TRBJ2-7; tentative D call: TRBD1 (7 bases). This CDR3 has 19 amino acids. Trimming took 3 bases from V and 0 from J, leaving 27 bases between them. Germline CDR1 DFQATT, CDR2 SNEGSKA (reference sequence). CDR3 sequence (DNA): TGCAGTGCTAGGCCCCTGACAGGGATCGGTCTCGGGAGCTCCTACGAGCAGTACTTC. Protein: CSARPLTGIGLGSSYEQYF.

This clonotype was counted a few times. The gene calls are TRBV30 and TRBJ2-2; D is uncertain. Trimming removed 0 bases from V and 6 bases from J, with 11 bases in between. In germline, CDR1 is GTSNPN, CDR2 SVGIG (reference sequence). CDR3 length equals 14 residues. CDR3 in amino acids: CAWSVGLGAGELFF. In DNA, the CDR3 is TGTGCCTGGAGTGTAGGTTTGGGTGCCGGGGAGCTGTTTTTT.

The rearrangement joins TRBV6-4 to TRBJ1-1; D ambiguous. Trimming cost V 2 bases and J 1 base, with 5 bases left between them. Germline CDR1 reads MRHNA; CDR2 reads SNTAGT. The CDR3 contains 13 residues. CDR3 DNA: TGTGCCAGCAGTGACGGGAGGAACACTGAAGCTTTCTTT. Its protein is CASSDGRNTEAFF.

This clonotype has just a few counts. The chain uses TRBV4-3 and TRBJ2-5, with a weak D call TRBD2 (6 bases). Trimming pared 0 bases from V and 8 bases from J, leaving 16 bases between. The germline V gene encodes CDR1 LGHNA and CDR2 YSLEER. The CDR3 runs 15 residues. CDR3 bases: TGCGCCAGCAGCCAAGATAGGGTAGTCGGGAGTACCCAGTACTTC. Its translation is CASSQDRVVGSTQYF.

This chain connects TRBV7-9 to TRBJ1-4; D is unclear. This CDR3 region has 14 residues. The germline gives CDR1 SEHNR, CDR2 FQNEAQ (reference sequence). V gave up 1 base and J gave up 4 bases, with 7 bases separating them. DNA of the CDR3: TGTGCCAGCAGCTTAGTTCAAGTTAATGAAAAACTGTTTTTT. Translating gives CASSLVQVNEKLFF.

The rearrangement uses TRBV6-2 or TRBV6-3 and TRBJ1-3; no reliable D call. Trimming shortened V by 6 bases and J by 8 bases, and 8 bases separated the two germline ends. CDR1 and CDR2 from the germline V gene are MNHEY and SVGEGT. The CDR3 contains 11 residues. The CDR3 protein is CASRKLDTIYF. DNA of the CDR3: TGTGCCAGCAGAAAACTGGACACCATATATTTT.

CDR3 protein: CASSPDWGLSSTNEKLFF. CDR3 bases: TGTGCCAGCTCACCCGACTGGGGCCTAAGCTCAACTAATGAAAAACTGTTTTTT. The chain recombines TRBV18 with TRBJ1-4; D is possibly TRBD1 (5 bases). The CDR3 loop spans 18 amino acids. Deletions cut 3 bases from V and 0 bases from J, with 17 bases between. Germline V gene data show CDR1 as KGHSH and CDR2 as LQKENI.

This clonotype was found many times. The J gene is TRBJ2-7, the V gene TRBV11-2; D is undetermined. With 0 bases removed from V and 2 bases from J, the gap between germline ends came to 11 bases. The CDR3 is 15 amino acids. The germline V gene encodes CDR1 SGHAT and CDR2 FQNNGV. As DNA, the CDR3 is TGTGCCAGCAGCTTAGAATCCTGGGTCGCCTACGAGCAGTACTTC. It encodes CASSLESWVAYEQYF.

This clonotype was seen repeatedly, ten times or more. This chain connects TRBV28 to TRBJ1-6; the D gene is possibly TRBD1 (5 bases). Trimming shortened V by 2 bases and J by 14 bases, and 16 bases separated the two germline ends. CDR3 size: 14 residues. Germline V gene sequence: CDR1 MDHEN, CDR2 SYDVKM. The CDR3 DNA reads TGTGCCAGCAGTTTAGATCAGGGTGTGGGCACCCTCCACTTT. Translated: CASSLDQGVGTLHF.

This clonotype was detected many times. CDR3: CASSGGTGSRNNQPQHF. In DNA form, the CDR3 reads TGTGCCAGCAGTGGTGGGACAGGGAGTAGGAACAATCAGCCCCAGCATTTT. The V and J genes are TRBV28 and TRBJ1-5, with 9 bases identical to TRBD1. This CDR3 has 17 residues. V lost 5 bases, J lost 3 bases, and 11 bases stayed unmatched. Germline values: CDR1 MDHEN, CDR2 SYDVKM.

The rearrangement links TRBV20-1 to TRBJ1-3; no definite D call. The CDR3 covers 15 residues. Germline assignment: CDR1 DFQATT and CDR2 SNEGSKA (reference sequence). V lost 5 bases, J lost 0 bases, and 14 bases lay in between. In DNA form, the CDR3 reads TGCAGTGCTGAGAGGTCTCTTCCCTCTGGAAACACCATATATTTT. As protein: CSAERSLPSGNTIYF.

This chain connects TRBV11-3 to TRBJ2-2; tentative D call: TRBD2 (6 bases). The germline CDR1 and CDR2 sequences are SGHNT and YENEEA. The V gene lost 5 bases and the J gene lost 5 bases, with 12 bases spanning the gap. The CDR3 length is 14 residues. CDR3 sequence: CASSREGGTGELFF. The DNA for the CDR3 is TGTGCCAGCAGCCGCGAGGGAGGTACCGGGGAGCTGTTTTTT.

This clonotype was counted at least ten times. CDR3 nucleotides: TGTGCCAGCAGTGAAAGGGCCGGCCATGAAAAACTGTTTTTT. This sequence encodes CASSERAGHEKLFF. This chain uses TRBV2 with TRBJ1-4; D remains ambiguous. Trimming took off 2 bases at V and 6 bases at J, with 10 bases between the two ends. The CDR3 is 14 amino acids. Germline CDR1 and CDR2: SNHLY and FYNNEI.

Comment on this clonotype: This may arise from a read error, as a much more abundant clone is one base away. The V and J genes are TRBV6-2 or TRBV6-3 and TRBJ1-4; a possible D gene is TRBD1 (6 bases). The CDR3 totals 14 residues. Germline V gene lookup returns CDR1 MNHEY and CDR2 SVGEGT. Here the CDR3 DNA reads TGTGCCAGCAGTGTCGACAGGAATAATGAAAAACTGTCTTTT. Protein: CASSVDRNNEKLSF.

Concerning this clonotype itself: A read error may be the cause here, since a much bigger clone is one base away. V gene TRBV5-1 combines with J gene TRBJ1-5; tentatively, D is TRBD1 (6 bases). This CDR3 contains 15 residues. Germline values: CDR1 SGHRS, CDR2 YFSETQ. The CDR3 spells CAGSLDNREHQPQHF. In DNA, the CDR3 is TGCGCCGGCAGCTTGGATAACAGGGAACATCAGCCCCAGCATTTT. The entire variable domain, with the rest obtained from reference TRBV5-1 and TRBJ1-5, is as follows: KAGVTQTPRYLIKTRGQQVTLSCSPISGHRSVSWYQQTPGQGLQFLFEYFSETQRNKGNFPGRFSGRQFSNSRSEMNVSTLELGDSALYLCAGSLDNREHQPQHFGDGTRLSIL.

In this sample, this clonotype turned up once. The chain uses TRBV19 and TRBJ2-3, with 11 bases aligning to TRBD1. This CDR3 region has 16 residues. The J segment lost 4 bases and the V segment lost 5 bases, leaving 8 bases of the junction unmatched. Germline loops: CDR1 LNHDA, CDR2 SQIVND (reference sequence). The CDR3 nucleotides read TGTGCCAGTAGTTCAAGGGACAGGGGGTCGGCAGATACGCAGTATTTT. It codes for CASSSRDRGSADTQYF.

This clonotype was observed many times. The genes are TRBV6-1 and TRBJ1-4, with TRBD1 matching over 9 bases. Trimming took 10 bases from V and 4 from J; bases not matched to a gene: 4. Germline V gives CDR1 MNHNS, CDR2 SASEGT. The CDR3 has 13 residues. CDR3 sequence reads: CAIRDRVNEKLFF. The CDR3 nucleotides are TGTGCCATCCGGGACAGGGTTAATGAAAAACTGTTTTTT.

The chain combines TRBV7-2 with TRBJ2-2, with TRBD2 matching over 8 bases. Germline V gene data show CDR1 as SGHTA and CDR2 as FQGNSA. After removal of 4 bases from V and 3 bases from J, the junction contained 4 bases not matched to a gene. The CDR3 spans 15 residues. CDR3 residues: CASSSGLVDTGELFF. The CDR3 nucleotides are TGTGCCAGCAGCTCGGGACTAGTCGACACCGGGGAGCTGTTTTTT.